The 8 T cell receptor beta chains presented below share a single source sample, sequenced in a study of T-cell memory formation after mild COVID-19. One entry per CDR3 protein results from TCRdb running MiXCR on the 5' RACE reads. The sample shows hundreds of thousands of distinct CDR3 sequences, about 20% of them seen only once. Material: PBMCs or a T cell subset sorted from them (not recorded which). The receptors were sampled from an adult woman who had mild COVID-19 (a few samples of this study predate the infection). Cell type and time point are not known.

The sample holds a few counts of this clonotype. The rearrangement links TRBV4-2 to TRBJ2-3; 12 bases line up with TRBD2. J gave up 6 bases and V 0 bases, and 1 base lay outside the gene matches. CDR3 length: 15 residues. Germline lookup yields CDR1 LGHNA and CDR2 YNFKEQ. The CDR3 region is CASSQDTSGRDTQYF. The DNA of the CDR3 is TGTGCCAGCAGCCAAGATACTAGCGGGAGGGATACGCAGTATTTT.

The CDR3 spells CASSQDGTNTGELFF. The DNA for the CDR3 is TGTGCCAGCAGCCAAGATGGCACCAACACCGGGGAGCTGTTTTTT. The chain recombines TRBV3-1 with TRBJ2-2; D is unresolved. V was clipped by 0 bases and J by 2 bases, with 7 bases between them. The CDR3 totals 15 residues. Germline V gives CDR1 LGHDT, CDR2 YNNKEL (reference sequence).

CDR3 nucleotide sequence: TGTGCCAGCAGTTACGTCTTGGGCGAGCAGTACTTC. This codes for CASSYVLGEQYF. The rearrangement joins TRBV6-2 or TRBV6-3 to TRBJ2-7, with unresolved D. Germline V lookup: CDR1 MNHEY, CDR2 SVGEGT. CDR3 length equals 12 residues. V lost 2 bases to trimming and J lost 6 bases, with 8 bases between them.

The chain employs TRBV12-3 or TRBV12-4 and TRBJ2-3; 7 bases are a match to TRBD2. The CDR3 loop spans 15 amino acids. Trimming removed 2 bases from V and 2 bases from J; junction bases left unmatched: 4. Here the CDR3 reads CASSLRSGVTDTQYF. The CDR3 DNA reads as TGTGCCAGCAGTTTAAGGAGCGGGGTCACAGATACGCAGTATTTT.

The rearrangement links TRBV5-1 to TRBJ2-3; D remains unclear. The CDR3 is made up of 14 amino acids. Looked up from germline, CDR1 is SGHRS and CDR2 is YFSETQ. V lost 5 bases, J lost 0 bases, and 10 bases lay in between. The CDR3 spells CASSGISSTDTQYF. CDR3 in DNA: TGCGCCAGCAGTGGAATATCTAGCACAGATACGCAGTATTTT.

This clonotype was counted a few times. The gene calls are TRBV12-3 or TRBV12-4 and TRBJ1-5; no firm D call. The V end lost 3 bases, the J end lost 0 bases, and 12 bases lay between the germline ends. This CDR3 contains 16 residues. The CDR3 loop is CASSFRWVDSNQPQHF. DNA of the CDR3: TGTGCCAGCAGTTTTAGATGGGTTGATAGCAATCAGCCCCAGCATTTT.

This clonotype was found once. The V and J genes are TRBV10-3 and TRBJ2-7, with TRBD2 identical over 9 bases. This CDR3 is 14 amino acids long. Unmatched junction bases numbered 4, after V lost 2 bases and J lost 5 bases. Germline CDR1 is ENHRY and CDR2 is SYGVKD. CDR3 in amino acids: CAISEGLAIHEQYF. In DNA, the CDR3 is TGTGCCATCAGTGAGGGACTAGCGATCCACGAGCAGTACTTC.

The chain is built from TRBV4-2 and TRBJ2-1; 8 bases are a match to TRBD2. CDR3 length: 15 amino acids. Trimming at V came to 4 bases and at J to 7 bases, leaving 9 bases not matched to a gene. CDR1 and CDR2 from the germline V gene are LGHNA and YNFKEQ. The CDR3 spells CASSPPGTRANEQFF. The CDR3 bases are TGTGCCAGCAGCCCCCCCGGGACTAGAGCGAATGAGCAGTTCTTC.